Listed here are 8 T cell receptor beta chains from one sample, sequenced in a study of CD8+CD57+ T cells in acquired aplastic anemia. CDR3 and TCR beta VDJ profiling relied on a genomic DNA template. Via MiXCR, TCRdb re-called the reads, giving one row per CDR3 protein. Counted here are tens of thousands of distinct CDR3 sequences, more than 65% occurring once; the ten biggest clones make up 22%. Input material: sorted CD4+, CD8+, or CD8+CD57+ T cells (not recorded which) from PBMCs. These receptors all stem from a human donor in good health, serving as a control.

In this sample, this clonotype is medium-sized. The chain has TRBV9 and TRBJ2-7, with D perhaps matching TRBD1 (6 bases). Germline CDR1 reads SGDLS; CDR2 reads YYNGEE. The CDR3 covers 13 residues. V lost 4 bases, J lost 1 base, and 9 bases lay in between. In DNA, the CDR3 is TGTGCCAGCAGCTCCGGGACATCCTACGAGCAGTACTTC. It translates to CASSSGTSYEQYF.

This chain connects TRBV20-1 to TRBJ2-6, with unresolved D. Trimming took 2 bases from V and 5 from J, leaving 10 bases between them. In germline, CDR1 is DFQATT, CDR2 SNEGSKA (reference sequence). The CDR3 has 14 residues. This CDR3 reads CSARSPLWANVLTF. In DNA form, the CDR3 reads TGCAGTGCTAGATCGCCGCTCTGGGCCAACGTCCTGACTTTC.

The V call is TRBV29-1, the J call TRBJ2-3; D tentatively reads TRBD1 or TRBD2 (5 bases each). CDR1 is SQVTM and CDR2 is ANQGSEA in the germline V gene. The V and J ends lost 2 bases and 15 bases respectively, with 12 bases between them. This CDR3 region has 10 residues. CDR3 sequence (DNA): TGCAGCGTTGAACGGGACCGACTTTATTTT. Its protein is CSVERDRLYF.

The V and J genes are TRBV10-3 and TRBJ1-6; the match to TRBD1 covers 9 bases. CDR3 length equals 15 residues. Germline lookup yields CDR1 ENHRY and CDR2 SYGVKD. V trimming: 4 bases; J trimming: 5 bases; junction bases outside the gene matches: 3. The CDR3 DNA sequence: TGTGCCATCAGTGTAAGACAGGGGGATAATTCACCCCTCCACTTT. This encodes CAISVRQGDNSPLHF.

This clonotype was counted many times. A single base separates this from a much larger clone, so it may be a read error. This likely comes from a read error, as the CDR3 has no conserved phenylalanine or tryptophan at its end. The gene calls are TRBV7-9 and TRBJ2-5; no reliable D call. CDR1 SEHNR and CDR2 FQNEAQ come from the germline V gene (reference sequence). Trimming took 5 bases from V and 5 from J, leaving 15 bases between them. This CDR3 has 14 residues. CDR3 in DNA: TGTGCCAGCAGCGCGACTTCTTTGCAGGAGACCCAGTACCTC. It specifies CASSATSLQETQYL.

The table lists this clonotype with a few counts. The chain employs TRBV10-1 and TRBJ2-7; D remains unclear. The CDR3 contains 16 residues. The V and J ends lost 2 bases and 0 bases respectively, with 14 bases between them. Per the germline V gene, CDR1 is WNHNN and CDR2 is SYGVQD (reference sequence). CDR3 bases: TGCGCCAGCAGTGAGAGGAAAGGACGGAGCTCCTACGAGCAGTACTTC. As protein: CASSERKGRSSYEQYF.

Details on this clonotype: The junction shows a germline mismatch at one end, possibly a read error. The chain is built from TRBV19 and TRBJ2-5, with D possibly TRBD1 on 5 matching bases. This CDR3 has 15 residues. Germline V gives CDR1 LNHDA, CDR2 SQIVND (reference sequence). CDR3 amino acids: CAGSIVVGRQETQYF. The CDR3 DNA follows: TGTGCCGGTAGTATAGTGGTGGGGCGCCAAGAGACCCAGTACTTC. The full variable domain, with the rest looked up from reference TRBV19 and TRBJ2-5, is DGGITQSPKYLFRKEGQNVTLSCEQNLNHDAMYWYRQDPGQGLRLIYYSQIVNDFQKGDIAEGYSVSREKKESFPLTVTSAQKNPTAFYLCAGSIVVGRQETQYFGPGTRLLVL.

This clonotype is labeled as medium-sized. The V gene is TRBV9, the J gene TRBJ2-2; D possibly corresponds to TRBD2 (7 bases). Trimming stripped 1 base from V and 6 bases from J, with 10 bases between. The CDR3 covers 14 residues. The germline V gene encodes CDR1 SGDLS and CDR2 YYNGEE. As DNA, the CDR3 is TGTGCCAGCAGCGTACCGGGGGGCCCCGGGGAGCTGTTTTTT. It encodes CASSVPGGPGELFF.